The text below deals with one TCR beta chain. The sample originates from a study of blood T cell repertoires in COVID-19. Turning to the study itself: Collection of acute and convalescent COVID-19 samples took place in the United States, Italy and Spain.

Germline-derived CDR1 and CDR2 are MDHEN and SYDVKM. V dropped 1 base and J dropped 5; count of bases not matched to a gene: 14. The CDR3 runs to 20 residues. The method was immunoSEQ multiplex PCR; TCRdb's version includes in-frame clones alone and lacks a portion of them. The sample has 65,000 to 80,000 clones; approximately 80% are singletons. The gene calls are TRBV28 and TRBJ2-1, with TRBD2 matching 13 bases. The receptor's source is a man in his fifties or sixties with acute or convalescent COVID-19. Sequencing was done on a sample of peripheral blood. The CDR3 sequence: CASSLFVPLAGGPENNEQFF. CDR3 nucleotide sequence: TGTGCCAGCAGTTTATTCGTTCCACTAGCGGGAGGGCCCGAAAACAATGAGCAGTTCTTC.